This T cell receptor beta chain comes out of a study of T cell repertoires in cytomegalovirus infection. About this clonotype: Its antigen is as yet unknown.

Study observations and caveats: Ex vivo responses were dominated by HLA-C-restricted CMV-specific TCR beta clonotypes.

Germline values: CDR1 MDHEN, CDR2 SYDVKM. V was cut by 1 base and J by 4 bases, with 14 bases left in between. The CDR3 runs 16 residues. One entry per CDR3 protein, called by TCRdb with MiXCR from the reads. The sample holds hundreds of thousands of distinct CDR3 sequences, roughly 31% seen once. Sequencing was carried out using PBMCs. The chain is built from TRBV28 and TRBJ2-1, with D uncertain. This clonotype originated in a human donor in good health (CMV status not recorded). Some clones in this sample may be carry-over from other donors' samples. CDR3 DNA: TGTGCCAGCAGTTTATCCGTCTCAGCTTGGTACAATGAGCAGTTCTTC. This translates into CASSLSVSAWYNEQFF.